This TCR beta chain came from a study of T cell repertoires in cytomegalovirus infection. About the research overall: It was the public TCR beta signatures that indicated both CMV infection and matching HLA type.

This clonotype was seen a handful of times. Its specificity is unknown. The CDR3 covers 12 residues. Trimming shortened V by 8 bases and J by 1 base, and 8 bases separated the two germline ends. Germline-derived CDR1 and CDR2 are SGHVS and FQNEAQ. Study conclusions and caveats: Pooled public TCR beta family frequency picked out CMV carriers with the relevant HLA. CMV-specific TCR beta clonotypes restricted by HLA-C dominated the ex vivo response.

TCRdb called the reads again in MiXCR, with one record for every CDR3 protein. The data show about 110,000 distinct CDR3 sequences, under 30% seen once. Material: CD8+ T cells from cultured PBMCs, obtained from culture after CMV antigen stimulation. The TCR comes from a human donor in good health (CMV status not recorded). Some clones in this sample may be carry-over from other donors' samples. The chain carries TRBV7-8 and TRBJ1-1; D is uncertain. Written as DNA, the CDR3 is TGTGCCAGCGTAAACCCGAACACTGAAGCTTTCTTT. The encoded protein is CASVNPNTEAFF.